This entry concerns a single T cell receptor beta chain. The sample originates from a study of shared clonotypes between healthy human individuals. Germline V lookup: CDR1 MNHNY, CDR2 SVGAGI (reference sequence). The CDR3 length is 16 residues. The V end lost 0 bases, the J end lost 2 bases, and 11 bases lay between the germline ends. TCRdb keeps only in-frame clones here, not all; method: immunoSEQ multiplex PCR. The data hold roughly 720,000 clones, with around 91% observed a single time. The rearrangement uses TRBV6-6 and TRBJ1-5; D is unresolved. The sample taken for sequencing was memory CD8+ T cells from PBMCs. Subset defined: CD45RO+ cells pooled with CCR7-negative TemRA cells. The clonotype comes from a man younger than 35 in good health. Some clones in this sample may be carry-over from other donors' samples. This CDR3 reads CASSYSNPWGNQPQHF. The DNA of the CDR3 is TGTGCCAGCAGTTACTCGAATCCCTGGGGCAATCAGCCCCAGCATTTT.